The 14 T cell receptor beta chains in this list originate from one sample, sequenced in a study of shared clonotypes between healthy human individuals. Here immunoSEQ multiplex PCR was the method, and the copy in TCRdb shows in-frame clones only, minus some. The data show approximately 640,000 clones, about two thirds seen once. Sequences were obtained from memory CD4+ T cells sorted from blood. Subset given: CD45RA-negative fraction. The receptors stem from a young woman in good health.

The rearrangement links TRBV5-1 to TRBJ2-1, with a weak D call TRBD1 (6 bases). Trimming stripped 2 bases from V and 5 bases from J, with 11 bases between. The CDR3 length is 14 residues. CDR1 and CDR2 (germline): SGHRS, YFSETQ. The CDR3 here is CASSFQGSHNEQFF. The CDR3 DNA reads TGCGCCAGCAGCTTTCAGGGGTCCCACAATGAGCAGTTCTTC.

The gene calls are TRBV15 and TRBJ1-5; D is possibly TRBD1 (6 bases). The CDR3 is 15 amino acids. Per germline, CDR1 LNHNV and CDR2 YYDKDF (reference sequence). V gave up 3 bases and J gave up 4 bases, with 13 bases separating them. CDR3 amino acids: CATSSLDRINQPQHF. The CDR3 region has the DNA TGTGCCACCAGCAGCTTGGACAGAATTAATCAGCCCCAGCATTTT.

The rearrangement links TRBV6-6 to TRBJ1-5; no clear D. V dropped 5 bases and J dropped 0 bases, with 11 bases sitting between them. Germline V gives CDR1 MNHNY, CDR2 SVGAGI (reference sequence). The CDR3 has 15 amino acids. CDR3 nucleotides: TGTGCCAGCAGTCTTACTGCAGGTAGCAATCAGCCCCAGCATTTT. It translates to CASSLTAGSNQPQHF.

The rearrangement uses TRBV6-1 and TRBJ2-3; the match to TRBD1 covers 9 bases. Looked up from germline, CDR1 is MNHNS and CDR2 is SASEGT. The CDR3 covers 17 residues. V shed 4 bases, J shed 2 bases, and the junction held 10 bases outside the gene matches. CDR3 sequence (DNA): TGTGCCAGCAGTGTTCGAAAGGACAGGGGTTCCACAGATACGCAGTATTTT. Translated, it gives CASSVRKDRGSTDTQYF.

This sequence joins TRBV2 and TRBJ1-2, with D possibly matching TRBD1 (5 bases). V was pared by 4 bases and J by 7 bases, with 16 bases between. Per germline, CDR1 SNHLY and CDR2 FYNNEI. The CDR3 covers 14 residues. The CDR3 region has the DNA TGTGCCAGCAGTGTCCCCTCGACAGAGGCTGGCTACACCTTC. Its translation is CASSVPSTEAGYTF.

V gene TRBV7-8 combines with J gene TRBJ2-2; no reliable D call. Trimming cost V 2 bases and J 1 base, with 11 bases left between them. CDR3 length: 16 residues. The germline CDR1 and CDR2 sequences are SGHVS and FQNEAQ. CDR3 residues: CASSLFSYLNTGELFF. CDR3 in DNA: TGTGCCAGCAGCTTATTCTCCTACTTGAACACCGGGGAGCTGTTTTTT.

The chain couples TRBV11-2 to TRBJ2-7; D not certain. This CDR3 is 14 amino acids long. Germline loops: CDR1 SGHAT, CDR2 FQNNGV. V lost 1 base and J lost 7, with 14 bases in between. The CDR3 region has the DNA TGTGCCAGCAGCTTAGTTGGGGAAATGCTTGAGCAGTACTTC. Protein sequence: CASSLVGEMLEQYF.

V usage is TRBV2 and J usage is TRBJ1-4; 7 bases align to TRBD1. Unmatched junction bases numbered 6, after V lost 6 bases and J lost 8 bases. Germline V lookup: CDR1 SNHLY, CDR2 FYNNEI. The CDR3 runs to 13 residues. The CDR3 DNA reads TGTGCCAGCAGGGCAGGGGGTAGGGAAAAACTGTTTTTT. It specifies CASRAGGREKLFF.

The chain carries TRBV4-1 and TRBJ2-7; TRBD2 matches at 9 bases. This CDR3 region has 20 residues. Germline V gene sequence: CDR1 MGHRA, CDR2 YSYEKL. Trimming cost V 4 bases and J 0 bases; bases outside gene matches: 19. The CDR3 here is CASSRNTPTSGHSLSYEQYF. Written as DNA, the CDR3 is TGCGCCAGCAGCCGCAACACCCCAACTAGCGGGCATAGCCTCTCCTACGAGCAGTACTTC.

This clone was seen more than once but under ten times. The chain links TRBV10-3 to TRBJ2-7; TRBD1 might be the D (6 bases). V was shortened by 4 bases and J by 6 bases, with 13 bases between the two germline ends. CDR3 length equals 13 residues. Germline V gene data show CDR1 as ENHRY and CDR2 as SYGVKD. Here the CDR3 DNA reads TGTGCCATCAGTGGGCAGGGGAACGCCGAGCAGTACTTC. Translating gives CAISGQGNAEQYF.

The chain combines TRBV14 with TRBJ2-2; 7 bases match TRBD1. The germline V gene has CDR1 SGHDN and CDR2 FVKESK. The CDR3 is 14 amino acids. After removal of 4 bases from V and 7 bases from J, the junction contained 6 bases not matched to a gene. The CDR3 region is CASSRQQGSGELFF. CDR3 DNA sequence: TGTGCCAGCAGCCGTCAACAGGGGAGCGGGGAGCTGTTTTTT.

V is TRBV28 and J is TRBJ2-3, with D perhaps TRBD2 (5 bases). The CDR3 consists of 14 residues. V lost 2 bases and J 6 bases, leaving 12 bases between the germline ends. Germline V gene lookup returns CDR1 MDHEN and CDR2 SYDVKM. CDR3 sequence: CASSLVQRPDTQYF. In DNA form, the CDR3 reads TGTGCCAGCAGTTTAGTACAGCGGCCGGATACGCAGTATTTT.

The rearrangement joins TRBV6-5 to TRBJ2-4; the match to TRBD2 covers 12 bases. V gave up 6 bases and J gave up 8 bases; unmatched junction bases: 5. The CDR3 is made up of 14 amino acids. The germline gives CDR1 MNHEY, CDR2 SVGAGI. The CDR3 spells CASSLTSGSHIQYF. In nucleotides, the CDR3 is TGTGCCAGCAGCCTGACTAGCGGGAGTCACATTCAGTACTTC.

This clone came up many times. The rearrangement uses TRBV28 and TRBJ1-5; TRBD1 is a possible D gene (5 bases). Per the germline V gene, CDR1 is MDHEN and CDR2 is SYDVKM. V shed 10 bases and J shed 3 bases, with 22 bases lying between them. The CDR3 length is 16 residues. This CDR3 is CATHRPSRQVNQPQHF. CDR3 DNA: TGTGCCACTCACAGGCCCTCGAGACAAGTCAATCAGCCCCAGCATTTT.